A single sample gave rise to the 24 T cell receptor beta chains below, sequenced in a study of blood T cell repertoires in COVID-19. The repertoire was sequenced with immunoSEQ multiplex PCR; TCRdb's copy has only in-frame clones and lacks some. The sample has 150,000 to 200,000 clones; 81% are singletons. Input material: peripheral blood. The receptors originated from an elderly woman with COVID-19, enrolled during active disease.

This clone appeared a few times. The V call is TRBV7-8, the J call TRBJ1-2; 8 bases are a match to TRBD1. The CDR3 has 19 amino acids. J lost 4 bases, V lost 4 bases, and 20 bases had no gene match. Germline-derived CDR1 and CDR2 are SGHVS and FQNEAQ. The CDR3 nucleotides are TGTGCCAGCAGCTCTTACTCGCAGGGGGCAGGGGGCTTTATCTATGGCTACACCTTC. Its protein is CASSSYSQGAGGFIYGYTF.

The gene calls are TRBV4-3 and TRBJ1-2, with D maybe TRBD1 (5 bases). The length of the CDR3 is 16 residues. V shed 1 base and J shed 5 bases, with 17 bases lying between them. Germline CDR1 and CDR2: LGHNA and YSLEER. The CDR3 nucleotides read TGCGCCAGCAGCCAAGGGCCCGTCGTCGGGGGATATGGCTACACCTTC. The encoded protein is CASSQGPVVGGYGYTF.

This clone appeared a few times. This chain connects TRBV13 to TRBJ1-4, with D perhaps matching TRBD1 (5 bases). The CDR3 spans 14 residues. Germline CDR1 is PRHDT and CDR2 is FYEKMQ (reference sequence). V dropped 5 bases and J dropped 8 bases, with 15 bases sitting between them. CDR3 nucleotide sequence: TGTGCCAGCAGCCCCTCGGGGGTATTGGAAAAACTGTTTTTT. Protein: CASSPSGVLEKLFF.

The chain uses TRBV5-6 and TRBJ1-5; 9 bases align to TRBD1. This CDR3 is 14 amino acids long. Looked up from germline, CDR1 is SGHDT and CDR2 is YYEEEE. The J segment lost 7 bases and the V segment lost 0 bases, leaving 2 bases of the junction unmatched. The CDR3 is CASSLGQGVQPQHF. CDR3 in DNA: TGTGCCAGCAGCTTGGGACAGGGGGTGCAGCCCCAGCATTTT. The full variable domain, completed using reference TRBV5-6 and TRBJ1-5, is DAGVTQSPTHLIKTRGQQVTLRCSPKSGHDTVSWYQQALGQGPQFIFQYYEEEERQRGNFPDRFSGHQFPNYSSELNVNALLLGDSALYLCASSLGQGVQPQHFGDGTRLSIL.

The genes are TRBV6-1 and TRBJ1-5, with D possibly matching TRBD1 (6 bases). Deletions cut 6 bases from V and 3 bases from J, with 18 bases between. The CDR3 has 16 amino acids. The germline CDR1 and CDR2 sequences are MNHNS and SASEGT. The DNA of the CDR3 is TGTGCCAGCAGGGAACAGGGATTCCTTCTCAATCAGCCCCAGCATTTT. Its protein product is CASREQGFLLNQPQHF.

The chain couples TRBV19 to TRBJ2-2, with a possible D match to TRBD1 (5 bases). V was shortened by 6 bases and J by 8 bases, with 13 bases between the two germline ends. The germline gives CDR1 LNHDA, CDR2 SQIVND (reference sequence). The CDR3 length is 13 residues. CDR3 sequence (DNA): TGTGCCAGTAGCACCGGTAGGGGAGGGGAGCTGTTTTTT. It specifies CASSTGRGGELFF.

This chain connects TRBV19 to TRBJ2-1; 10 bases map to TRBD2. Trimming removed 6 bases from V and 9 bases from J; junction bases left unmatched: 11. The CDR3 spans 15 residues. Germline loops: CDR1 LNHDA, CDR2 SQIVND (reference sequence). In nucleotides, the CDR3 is TGTGCCAGTAGCAATACGGCTAGCGGGAGCACTGAGCAGTTCTTC. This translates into CASSNTASGSTEQFF.

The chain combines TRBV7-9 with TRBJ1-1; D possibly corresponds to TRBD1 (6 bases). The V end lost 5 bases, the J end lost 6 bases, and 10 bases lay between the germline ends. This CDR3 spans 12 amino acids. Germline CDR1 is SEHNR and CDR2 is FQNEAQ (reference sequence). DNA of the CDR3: TGTGCCAGCAGCCTGGACAGTCCTGAAGCTTTCTTT. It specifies CASSLDSPEAFF.

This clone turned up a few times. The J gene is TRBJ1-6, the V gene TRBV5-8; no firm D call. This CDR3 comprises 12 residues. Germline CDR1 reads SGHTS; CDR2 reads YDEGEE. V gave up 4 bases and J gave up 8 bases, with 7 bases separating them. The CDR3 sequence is CASSPVDSPLHF. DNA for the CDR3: TGTGCCAGCAGCCCGGTGGATTCACCCCTCCACTTT.

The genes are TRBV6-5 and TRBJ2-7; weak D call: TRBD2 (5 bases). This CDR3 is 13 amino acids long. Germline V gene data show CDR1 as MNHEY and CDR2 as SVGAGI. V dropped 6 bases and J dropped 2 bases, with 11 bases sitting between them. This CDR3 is CASSQTRAYEQYF. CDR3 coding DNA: TGTGCCAGCAGCCAAACGCGGGCCTACGAGCAGTACTTC.

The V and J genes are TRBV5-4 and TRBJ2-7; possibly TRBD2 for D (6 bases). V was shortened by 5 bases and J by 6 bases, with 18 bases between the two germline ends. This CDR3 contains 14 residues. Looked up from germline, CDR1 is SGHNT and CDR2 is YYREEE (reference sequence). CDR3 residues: CASRSGTGSREQYF. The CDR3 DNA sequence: TGTGCCAGCAGGTCCGGGACTGGATCCCGCGAGCAGTACTTC.

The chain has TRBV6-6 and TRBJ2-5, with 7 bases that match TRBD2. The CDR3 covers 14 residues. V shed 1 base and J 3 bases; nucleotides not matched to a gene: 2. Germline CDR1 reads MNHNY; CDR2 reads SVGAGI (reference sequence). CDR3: CASSYLLAEETQYF. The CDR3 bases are TGTGCCAGCAGTTACTTGCTAGCGGAAGAGACCCAGTACTTC.

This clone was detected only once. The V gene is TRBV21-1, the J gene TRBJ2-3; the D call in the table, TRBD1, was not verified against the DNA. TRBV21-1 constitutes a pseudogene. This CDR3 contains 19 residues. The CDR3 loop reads CASSPPEQGGLAHADTQYF. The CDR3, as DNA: TGTGCCAGCAGCCCCCCCGAACAGGGGGGTTTGGCGCACGCAGATACGCAGTATTTT.

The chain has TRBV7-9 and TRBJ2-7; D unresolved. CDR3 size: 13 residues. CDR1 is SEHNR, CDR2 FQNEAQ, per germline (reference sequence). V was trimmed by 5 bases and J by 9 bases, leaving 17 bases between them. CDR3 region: CASSPAPIAGQYF. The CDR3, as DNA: TGTGCCAGCAGCCCCGCCCCCATCGCCGGGCAGTACTTC.

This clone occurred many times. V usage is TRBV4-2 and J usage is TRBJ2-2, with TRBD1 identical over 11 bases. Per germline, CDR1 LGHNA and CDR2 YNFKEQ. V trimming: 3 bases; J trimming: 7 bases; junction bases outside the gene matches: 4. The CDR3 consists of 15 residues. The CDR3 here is CASSQGTGGFGELFF. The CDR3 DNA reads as TGTGCCAGCAGCCAGGGGACAGGGGGTTTCGGGGAGCTGTTTTTT.

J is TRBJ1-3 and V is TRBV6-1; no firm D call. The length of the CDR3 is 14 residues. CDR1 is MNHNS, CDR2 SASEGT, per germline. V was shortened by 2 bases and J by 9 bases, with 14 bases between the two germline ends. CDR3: CASSERHGGFTIYF. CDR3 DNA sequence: TGTGCCAGCAGTGAACGACATGGTGGCTTCACCATATATTTT.

Here the CDR3 DNA reads TGCGCCAGCAGTGGGCCAGGGGGGCTGGACAATGAGCAGTTCTTC. Its translation is CASSGPGGLDNEQFF. The chain couples TRBV10-1 to TRBJ2-1; weak D call: TRBD1 (7 bases). There are 15 residues in the CDR3. V was cut by 4 bases and J by 5 bases, with 15 bases left in between. Germline loops: CDR1 WNHNN, CDR2 SYGVQD (reference sequence).

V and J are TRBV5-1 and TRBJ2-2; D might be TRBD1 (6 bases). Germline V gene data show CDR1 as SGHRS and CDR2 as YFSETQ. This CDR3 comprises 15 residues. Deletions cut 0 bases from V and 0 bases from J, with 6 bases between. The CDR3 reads CASSLGTANTGELFF. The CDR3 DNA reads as TGCGCCAGCAGCTTGGGGACAGCGAACACCGGGGAGCTGTTTTTT.

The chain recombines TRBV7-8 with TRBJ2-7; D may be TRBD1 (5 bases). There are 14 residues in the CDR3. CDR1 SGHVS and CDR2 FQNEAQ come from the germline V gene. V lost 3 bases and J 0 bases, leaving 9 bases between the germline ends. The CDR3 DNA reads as TGTGCCAGCAGCTTTACAGGAAACTCCTACGAGCAGTACTTC. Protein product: CASSFTGNSYEQYF.

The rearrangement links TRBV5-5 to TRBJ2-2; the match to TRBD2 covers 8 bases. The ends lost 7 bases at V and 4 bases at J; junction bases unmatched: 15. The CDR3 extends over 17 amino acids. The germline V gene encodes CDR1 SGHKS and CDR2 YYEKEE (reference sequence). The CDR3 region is CASDYPTSGFTTGELFF. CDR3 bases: TGTGCCAGCGACTACCCAACTAGCGGATTCACCACCGGGGAGCTGTTTTTT.

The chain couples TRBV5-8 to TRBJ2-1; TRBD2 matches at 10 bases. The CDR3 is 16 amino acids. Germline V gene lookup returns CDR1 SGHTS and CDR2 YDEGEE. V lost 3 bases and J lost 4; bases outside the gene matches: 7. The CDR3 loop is CASSSGLAREYNEQFF. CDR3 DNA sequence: TGTGCCAGCAGCTCGGGACTAGCGAGGGAGTACAATGAGCAGTTCTTC.

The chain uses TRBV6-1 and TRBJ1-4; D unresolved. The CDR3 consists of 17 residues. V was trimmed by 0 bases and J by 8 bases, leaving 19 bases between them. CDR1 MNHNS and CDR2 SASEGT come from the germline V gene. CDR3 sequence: CASSEARLAARLEKLFF. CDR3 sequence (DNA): TGTGCCAGCAGTGAAGCTCGCTTGGCCGCCCGTTTGGAAAAACTGTTTTTT.

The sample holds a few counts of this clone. CDR3 DNA sequence: TGTGCCTGGAGTGTCGGGGATCATGAGCAGTTCTTC. Its protein is CAWSVGDHEQFF. The J gene is TRBJ2-1, the V gene TRBV30; weak D call: TRBD2 (5 bases). The CDR3 runs to 12 residues. CDR1 and CDR2 from the germline V gene are GTSNPN and SVGIG (reference sequence). V shed 0 bases and J shed 8 bases, with 8 bases lying between them. The variable domain in full, with the rest retrieved from reference TRBV30 and TRBJ2-1, is SQTIHQWPATLVQPVGSPLSLECTVEGTSNPNLYWYRQAAGRGLQLLFYSVGIGQISSEVPQNLSASRPQDRQFILSSKKLLLSDSGFYLCAWSVGDHEQFFGPGTRLTVL.

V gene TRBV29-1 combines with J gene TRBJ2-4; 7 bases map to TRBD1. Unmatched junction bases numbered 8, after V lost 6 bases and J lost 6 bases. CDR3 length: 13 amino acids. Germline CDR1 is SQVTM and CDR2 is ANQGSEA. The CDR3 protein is CSVGITGANIQYF. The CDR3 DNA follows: TGCAGCGTGGGGATAACAGGGGCAAACATTCAGTACTTC.